This TCR beta chain was identified in a study of T cell responses to AZD1222 COVID-19 vaccine. Whole-study results and caveats: Two doses of AZD1222 preceded a rise in Spike-specific TCR breadth and depth. Spike was spanned by vaccine-associated CD4 TCRs, which were dominant at 160-218 and 743-854. A reported finding is that nearly half of spike-specific TCRs target unmutated variant regions.

A word on this clone: Its target is not known.

Germline-derived CDR1 and CDR2 are SNHLY and FYNNEI. V was pared by 6 bases and J by 3 bases, with 17 bases between. The CDR3 has 15 residues. Data came from immunoSEQ multiplex PCR; TCRdb stores just in-frame clones and leaves some out. The table shows fewer than 30,000 clones, with approximately 93% occurring only once. The starting material was peripheral blood, obtained on day 0 of AZD1222 vaccination. The TCR was taken from an adult in good health. J is TRBJ1-1 and V is TRBV2; D is perhaps TRBD1 (5 bases). CDR3 loop: CASRRSGVPHTEAFF. In DNA form, the CDR3 reads TGTGCCAGCAGGCGGTCGGGGGTCCCCCACACTGAAGCTTTCTTT. Together with reference TRBV2 and TRBJ1-1, the CDR3 gives the full variable domain: EPEVTQTPSHQVTQMGQEVILRCVPISNHLYFYWYRQILGQKVEFLVSFYNNEISEKSEIFDDQFSVERPDGSNFTLKIRSTKLEDSAMYFCASRRSGVPHTEAFFGQGTRLTVV.